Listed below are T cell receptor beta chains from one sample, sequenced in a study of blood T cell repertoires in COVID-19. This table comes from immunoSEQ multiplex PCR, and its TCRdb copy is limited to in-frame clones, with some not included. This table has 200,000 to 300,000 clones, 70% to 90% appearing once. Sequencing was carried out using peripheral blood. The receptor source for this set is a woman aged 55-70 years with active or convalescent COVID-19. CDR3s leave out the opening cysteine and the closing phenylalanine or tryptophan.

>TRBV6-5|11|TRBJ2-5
ATRTGVQETQY
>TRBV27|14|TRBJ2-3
ASSSPSIPSTDTQY
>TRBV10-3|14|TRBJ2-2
AIREGGGRATGELF
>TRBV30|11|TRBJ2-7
AWSPGGAYEQY
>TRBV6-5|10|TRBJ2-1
ASTTRYNEQF
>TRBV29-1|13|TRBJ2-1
SVDLGQGDYNEQF
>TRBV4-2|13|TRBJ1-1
ASSQDRVGYTEAF
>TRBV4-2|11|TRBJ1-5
ASSQLLRQPQH
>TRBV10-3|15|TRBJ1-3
AISESGQGRGGNTIY
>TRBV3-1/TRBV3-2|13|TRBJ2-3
ASSHGTSGGHTQY
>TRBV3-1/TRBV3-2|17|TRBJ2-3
ASSQEGDRALSSTDTQY
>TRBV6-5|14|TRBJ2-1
ASSYGRRLSYNEQF
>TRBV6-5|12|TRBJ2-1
ASGQVSSYNEQF
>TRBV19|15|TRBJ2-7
ASSIRSRQGAIYEQY
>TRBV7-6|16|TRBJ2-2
ASSMGLAGATNTGELF
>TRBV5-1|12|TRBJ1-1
ASSLTGTNTEAF
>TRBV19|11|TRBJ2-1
ASSVVHRDEQF
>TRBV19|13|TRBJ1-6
ASMPLTGGPSALH
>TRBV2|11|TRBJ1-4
ASHRDRDEKLF
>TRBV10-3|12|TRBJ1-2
AISEEQGYYGYT
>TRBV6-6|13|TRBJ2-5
ASSYQGLAVETQY
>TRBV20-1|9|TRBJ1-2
RPPALRGYT
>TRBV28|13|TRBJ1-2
ASSLWGEGDYGYT
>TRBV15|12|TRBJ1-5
ATSKRADNQPQH
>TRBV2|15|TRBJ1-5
ASSRPGQGPSNQPQH
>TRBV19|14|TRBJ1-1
ASSPRGGLGNTEAF
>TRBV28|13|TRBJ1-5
ASSLPYRAHQPQH
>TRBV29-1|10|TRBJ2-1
SVGRVGNEQF
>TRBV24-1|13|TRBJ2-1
ATSDHRGGFNEQF
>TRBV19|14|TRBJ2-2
ASSIRGSPHTGELF
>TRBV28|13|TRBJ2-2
ACGGAFGSTGELF
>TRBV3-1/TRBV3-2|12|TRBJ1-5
ASSFRGGNQPQH
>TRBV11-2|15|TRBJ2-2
ASSSQLAGVTAGELF
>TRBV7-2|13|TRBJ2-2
ASSLNRGGGGELF
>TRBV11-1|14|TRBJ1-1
ASSLEGGGTGTEAF
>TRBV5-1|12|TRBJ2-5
ASSYGTYQETQY
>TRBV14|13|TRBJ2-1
ASSQGGPPYNEQF
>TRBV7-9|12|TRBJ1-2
ASSPSGTGYGYT
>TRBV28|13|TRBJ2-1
ASVGGDSSYNEQF
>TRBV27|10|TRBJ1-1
ASSLEGTEAF
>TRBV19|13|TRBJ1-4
ASSSRHQGNEKLF